Reported below is one T cell receptor (beta chain). This sample was taken from a study of blood T cells in healthy people across ages. CDR1 and CDR2 (germline): SQVTM, ANQGSEA. This CDR3 contains 12 residues. Trimming took off 6 bases at V and 2 bases at J, with 10 bases between the two ends. A second 7 to 11 cycle PCR used barcoded and J-beta primers. TCRdb itself ran the 5' RACE reads through MiXCR, one entry per CDR3 protein. Found here are some 920,000 distinct CDR3 sequences, 45% to 60% of them singletons; the top ten hold about 21%. The gene calls are TRBV29-1 and TRBJ2-5, with D hard to call. What was sequenced was blood. The TCR was taken from a woman aged 55-70 years in good health. CDR3 sequence: CSVDLPQETQYF. The CDR3 DNA follows: TGCAGCGTAGACCTACCACAAGAGACCCAGTACTTC.